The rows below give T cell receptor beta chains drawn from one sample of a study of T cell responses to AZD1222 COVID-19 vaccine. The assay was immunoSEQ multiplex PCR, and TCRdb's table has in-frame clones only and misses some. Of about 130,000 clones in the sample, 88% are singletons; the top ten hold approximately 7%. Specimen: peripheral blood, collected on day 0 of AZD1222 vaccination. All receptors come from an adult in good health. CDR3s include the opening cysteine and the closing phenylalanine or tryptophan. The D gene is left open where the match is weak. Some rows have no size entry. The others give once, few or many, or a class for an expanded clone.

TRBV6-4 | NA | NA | CASSESGVTDTQYF
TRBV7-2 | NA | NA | CASSLVPGASYEQYF
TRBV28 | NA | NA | CASTIGGIIYEQYF
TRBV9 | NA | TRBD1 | CASSVGGQGAGNTIYF
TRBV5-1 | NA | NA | CAYAAGELETQYF
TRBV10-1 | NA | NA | CASSESQGSSSRYSNQPQHF
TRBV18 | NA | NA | CASSAGRISYGYTF
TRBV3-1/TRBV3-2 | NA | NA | CASSQGYGGELFF
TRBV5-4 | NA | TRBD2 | CASSMRGKGDIQYF
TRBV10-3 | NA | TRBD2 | CAISETSGRGLGETQYF
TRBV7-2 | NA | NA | CASSAQAGRELFF
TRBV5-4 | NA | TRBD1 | CASSLAQGASGNTIYF
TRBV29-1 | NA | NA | CSVEEGGNTIYF
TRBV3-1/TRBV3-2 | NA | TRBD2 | CASSHGTSGSHTDTQYF
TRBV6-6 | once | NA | CASTTPGATSYTF
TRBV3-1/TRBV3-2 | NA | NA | CASSQTLRAYGYTF
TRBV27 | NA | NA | CASSLGGGLRQGYEQYF
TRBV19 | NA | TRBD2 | CASRGGGFTDTQYF
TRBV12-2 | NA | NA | CASRLPQERGNTDTQYF
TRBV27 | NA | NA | CASSPTRVVFYEQYF
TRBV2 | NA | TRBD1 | CASSGGQGWHEQYF
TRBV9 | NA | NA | CASSATGRQETQYF
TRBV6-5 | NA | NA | CASSYGQGLGNEKLFF
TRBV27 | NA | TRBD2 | CASSLSRVPSGGRHEQFF
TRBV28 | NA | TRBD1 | CASSLAGGSQPQHF
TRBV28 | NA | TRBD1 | CASTRDRAQETQYF
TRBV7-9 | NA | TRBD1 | CASSTFTPTGNGYTF
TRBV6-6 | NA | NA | CASSRQVEVF
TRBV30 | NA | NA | CAWTPLPRADSPLHF
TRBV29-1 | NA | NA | CSVDGGRDTGELFF
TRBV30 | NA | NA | CAWSRQLNEQFF
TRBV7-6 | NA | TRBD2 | CASSLAVAGGKNIQYF
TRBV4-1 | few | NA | CASSQVRDALRQPQHF
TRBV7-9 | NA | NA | CASSSDRGYLEQYF
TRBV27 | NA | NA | CASSVDRGGGYTF
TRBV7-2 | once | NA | CASSLLADTQYF
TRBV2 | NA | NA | CASSGSLGANEQYF
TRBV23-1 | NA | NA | CASSRADWDTEAFF
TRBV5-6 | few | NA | CASSRGGGYSEQYF
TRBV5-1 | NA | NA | CASSLAHTGELFF
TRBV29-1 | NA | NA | CSGRGASTEAFF
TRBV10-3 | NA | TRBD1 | CAISESGQGVEQYF
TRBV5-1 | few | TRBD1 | CASSLERTGGMDF
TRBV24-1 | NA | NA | CATSGGGNQPQHF
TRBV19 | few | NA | CASSSQVSSYNSPLHF